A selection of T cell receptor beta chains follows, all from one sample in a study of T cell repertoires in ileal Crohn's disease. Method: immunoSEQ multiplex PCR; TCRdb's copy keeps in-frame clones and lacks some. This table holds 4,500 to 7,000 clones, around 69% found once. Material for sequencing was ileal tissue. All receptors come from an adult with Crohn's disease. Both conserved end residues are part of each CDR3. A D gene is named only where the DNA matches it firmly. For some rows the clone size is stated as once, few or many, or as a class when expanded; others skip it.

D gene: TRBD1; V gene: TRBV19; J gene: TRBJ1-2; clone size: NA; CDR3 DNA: TGTGCCAGTAGTTCCAGGACAGGGGTATATGGCTACACCTTC; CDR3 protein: CASSSRTGVYGYTF
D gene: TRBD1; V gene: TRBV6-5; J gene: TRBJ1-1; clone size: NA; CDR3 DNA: TGTGCCAGCAGTTACCCAACAGGGGAGGCTTTCTTT; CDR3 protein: CASSYPTGEAFF
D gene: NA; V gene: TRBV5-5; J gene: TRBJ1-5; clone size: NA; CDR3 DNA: TGTGCCAGCAGCCCGGGGGAGGGGTTCAGCAATCAGCCCCAGCATTTT; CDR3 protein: CASSPGEGFSNQPQHF
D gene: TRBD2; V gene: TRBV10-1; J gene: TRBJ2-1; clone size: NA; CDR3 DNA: TGCGCCAGCAGTGAGTCGCAAGCGGGGGTTGAGCAGTTCTTC; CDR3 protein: CASSESQAGVEQFF
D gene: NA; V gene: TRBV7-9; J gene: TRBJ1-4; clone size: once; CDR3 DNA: TGTGCCAGCAACCGGGGAGGCACAACTAATGAAAAACTGTTTTTT; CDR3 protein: CASNRGGTTNEKLFF
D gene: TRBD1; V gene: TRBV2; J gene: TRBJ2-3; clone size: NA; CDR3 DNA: TGTGCCAGCAGGGCTCCCGGGACAGAGAGCACTAGCACAGATACGCAGTATTTT; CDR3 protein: CASRAPGTESTSTDTQYF
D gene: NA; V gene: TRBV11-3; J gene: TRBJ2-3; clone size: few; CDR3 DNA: TGTGCCAGCAGCTCCATATTCGGGGGTAGCACAGATACGCAGTATTTT; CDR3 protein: CASSSIFGGSTDTQYF
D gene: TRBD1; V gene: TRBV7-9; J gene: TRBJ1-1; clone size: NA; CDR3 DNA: TGTGCCAGCAGCCCGGGACAGTCGAACACTGAAGCTTTCTTT; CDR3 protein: CASSPGQSNTEAFF
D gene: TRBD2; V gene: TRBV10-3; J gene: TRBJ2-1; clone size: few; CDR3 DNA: TGTGCCATCAGTGCACTTATGGGGGGGAACCTCAATGAGCAGTTCTTC; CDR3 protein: CAISALMGGNLNEQFF
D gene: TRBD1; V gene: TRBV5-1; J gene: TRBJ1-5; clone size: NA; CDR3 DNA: TGCGCCAGCAGCCTACAGGGGGGGGACAATCAGCCCCAGCATTTT; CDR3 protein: CASSLQGGDNQPQHF
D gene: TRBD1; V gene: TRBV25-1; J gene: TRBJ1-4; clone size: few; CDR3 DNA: TGTGCCAGCAGGGGTGAACAGGGGGCGCGGGATGAAAAACTGTTTTTT; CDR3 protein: CASRGEQGARDEKLFF
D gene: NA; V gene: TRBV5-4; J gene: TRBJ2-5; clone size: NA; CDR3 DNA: TGTGCCAGCAGCCTCCCAAGGGGGGGTGGAGAGACCCAGTACTTC; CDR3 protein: CASSLPRGGGETQYF
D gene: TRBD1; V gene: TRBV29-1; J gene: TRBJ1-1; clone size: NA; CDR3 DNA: TGCAGCGTTGACCCCGATCACAGGGGGGAAGCTTTCTTT; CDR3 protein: CSVDPDHRGEAFF
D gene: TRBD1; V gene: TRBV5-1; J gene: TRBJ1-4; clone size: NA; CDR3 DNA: TGTGCCAGCAGCTTGCCCTTGGGGACAGGGGATGAAAAACTGTTTTTT; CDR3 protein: CASSLPLGTGDEKLFF
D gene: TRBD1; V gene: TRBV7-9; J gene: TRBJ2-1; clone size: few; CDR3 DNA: TGTGCCAGCAGCTCCTGGGACAGGGGGCCCTACAATGAGCAGTTCTTC; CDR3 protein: CASSSWDRGPYNEQFF
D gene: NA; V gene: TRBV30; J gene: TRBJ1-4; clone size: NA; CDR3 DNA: TGTGCCTGGAATGCCGGGGTGCCAGTCGGGGAAAAACTGTTTTTT; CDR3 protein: CAWNAGVPVGEKLFF
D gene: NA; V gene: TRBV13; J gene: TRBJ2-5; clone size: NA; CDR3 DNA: TGTGCCAGCAGCGGAGCAGCACAAGAGACCCAGTACTTC; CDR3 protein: CASSGAAQETQYF
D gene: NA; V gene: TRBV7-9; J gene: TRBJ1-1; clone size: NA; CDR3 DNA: TGTGCCATCGACATTGCGAACACTGAAGCTTTCTTT; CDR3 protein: CAIDIANTEAFF
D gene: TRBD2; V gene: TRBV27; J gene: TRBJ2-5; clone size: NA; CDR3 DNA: TGTGCCAGCAGTCAGACTAGCGGGAGATGGCAAGAGACCCAGTACTTC; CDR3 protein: CASSQTSGRWQETQYF
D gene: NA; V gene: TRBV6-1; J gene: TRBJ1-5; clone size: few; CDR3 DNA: TGTGCCAGCAGACGTTCGGAGCCCCAGCATTTT; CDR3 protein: CASRRSEPQHF
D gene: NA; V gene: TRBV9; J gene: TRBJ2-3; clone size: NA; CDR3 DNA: TGTGCCAGCAGCGTGGGAGGAGCTGACACAGATACGCAGTATTTT; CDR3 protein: CASSVGGADTDTQYF
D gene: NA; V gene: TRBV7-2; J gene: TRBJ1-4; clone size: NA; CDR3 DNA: TGTGCCAGCAGCTTACAGGGGACACGGGAAAAACTGTTTTTT; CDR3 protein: CASSLQGTREKLFF
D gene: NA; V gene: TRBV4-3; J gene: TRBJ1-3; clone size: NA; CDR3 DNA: TGCGCCAGCAGCCAGGACCCCGGGAGGGGCGGAAACACCATATATTTT; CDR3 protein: CASSQDPGRGGNTIYF
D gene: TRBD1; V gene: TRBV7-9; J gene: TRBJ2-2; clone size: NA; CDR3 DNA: TGTGCCAGCAGCGAGCTCCCCCGGACAGGGTACACCGGGGAGCTGTTTTTT; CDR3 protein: CASSELPRTGYTGELFF
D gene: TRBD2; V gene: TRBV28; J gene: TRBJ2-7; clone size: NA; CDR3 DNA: TGTGCCAGCAGTTTAAGGAGCGGGGGCTACGAGCAGTACTTC; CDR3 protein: CASSLRSGGYEQYF
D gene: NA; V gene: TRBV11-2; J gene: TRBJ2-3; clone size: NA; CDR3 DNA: TGTGCCAGCAGCTTAAATGCAGGTCCCCCGCTGGGCACAGATACGCAGTATTTT; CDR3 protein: CASSLNAGPPLGTDTQYF
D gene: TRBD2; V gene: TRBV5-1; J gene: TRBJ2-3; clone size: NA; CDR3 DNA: TGTGCCAGCAGCCTGGCCGAGCGGGAGTCAGATACGCAGTATTTT; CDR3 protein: CASSLAERESDTQYF
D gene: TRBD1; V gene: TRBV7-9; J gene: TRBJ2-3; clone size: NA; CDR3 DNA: TGTGCCAGCAGCTCTCAAGGGGGCGCGGATACGCAGTATTTT; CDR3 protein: CASSSQGGADTQYF
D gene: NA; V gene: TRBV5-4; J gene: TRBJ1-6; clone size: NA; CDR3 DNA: TGTGCCACTACCAGCGGGGACTCCTATAATTCACCCCTCCACTTT; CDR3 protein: CATTSGDSYNSPLHF
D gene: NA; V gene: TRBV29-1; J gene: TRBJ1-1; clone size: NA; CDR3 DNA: TGCAGCCCAACAGGGTTAGGTGGGACTGAAGCTTTCTTT; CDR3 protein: CSPTGLGGTEAFF
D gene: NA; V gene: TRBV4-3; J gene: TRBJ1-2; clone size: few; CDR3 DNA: TGCGCCAGCAGCCAAGATCTGCAGGCTGGGGGGAGCTATGGCTACACCTTC; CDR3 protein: CASSQDLQAGGSYGYTF
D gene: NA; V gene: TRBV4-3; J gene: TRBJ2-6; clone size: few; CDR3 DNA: TGCGCCAGCAGCCAAGATACTTACTCTGGGGCCAACGTCCTGACTTTC; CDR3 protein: CASSQDTYSGANVLTF
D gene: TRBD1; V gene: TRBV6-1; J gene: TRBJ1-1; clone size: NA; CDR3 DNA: TGTGCCAGCCCCGGACAGGGTGGAATGAACACTGAAGCTTTCTTT; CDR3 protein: CASPGQGGMNTEAFF
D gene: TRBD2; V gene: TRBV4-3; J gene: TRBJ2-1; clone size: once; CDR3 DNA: TGCGCCAGCAGCCAAGATTTCCCCAGCGGGGTCTACAATGAGCAGTTCTTC; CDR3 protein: CASSQDFPSGVYNEQFF
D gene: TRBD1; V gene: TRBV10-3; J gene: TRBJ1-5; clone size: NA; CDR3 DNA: TGTGCCATCAGTGGGACAGGGGGGAATCAGCCCCAGCATTTT; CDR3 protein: CAISGTGGNQPQHF
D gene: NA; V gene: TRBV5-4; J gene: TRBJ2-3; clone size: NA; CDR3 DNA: TGTGCCAGCAGCTTGGGACGACACACAGATACGCAGTATTTT; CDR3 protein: CASSLGRHTDTQYF
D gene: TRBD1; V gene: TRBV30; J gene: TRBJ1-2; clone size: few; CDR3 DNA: TGTGCCTGGAGTGTACGAAACAGGGGGGGGGATGGCTACACCTTC; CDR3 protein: CAWSVRNRGGDGYTF
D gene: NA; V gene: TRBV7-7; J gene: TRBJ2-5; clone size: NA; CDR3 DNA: TGTGCCAGCAGCCCACAGGGTTGGGAGACCCAGTACTTC; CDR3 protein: CASSPQGWETQYF
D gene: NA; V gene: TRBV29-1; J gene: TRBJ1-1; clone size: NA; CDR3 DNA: TGCAGCGTGAGACCCAGGAATATCGACACTGAAGCTTTCTTT; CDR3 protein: CSVRPRNIDTEAFF
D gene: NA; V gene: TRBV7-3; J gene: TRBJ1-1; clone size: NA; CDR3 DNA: TGTGCCAGCAGTTTAACGGGAGGGGACACTGAAGCTTTCTTT; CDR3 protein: CASSLTGGDTEAFF
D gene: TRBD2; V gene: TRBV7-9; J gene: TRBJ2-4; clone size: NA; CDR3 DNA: TGTGCCAGCAGCTTAGCGGGAGGGCCCTCGGCGGGCGACATTCAGTACTTC; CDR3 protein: CASSLAGGPSAGDIQYF
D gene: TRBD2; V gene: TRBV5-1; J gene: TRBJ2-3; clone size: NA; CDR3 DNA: TGTGCCAGCAGACCGACTAGCGGCACAGATACGCAGTATTTT; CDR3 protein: CASRPTSGTDTQYF